One T cell receptor (beta chain) is described in this entry. CDR3 length: 17 amino acids. Measured with immunoSEQ multiplex PCR; TCRdb has only the in-frame clones, and not every one. The data show 9,000 to 15,000 clones, about 87% seen once. The sample is drawn from a study of OX40 agonist ivuxolimab in advanced cancers. The sequence came from an adult with an advanced solid tumor such as melanoma, head and neck, liver or kidney cancer. Here the sequenced sample was CD4+ or CD8+ T cells sorted from blood, taken in a trial of the OX40 agonist ivuxolimab. This chain joins TRBV21-1 and TRBJ2-5; TRBD1 reflects the table's D call only, with no check against the DNA. The DNA matches TRBJ2-7 better at its end, which makes the J call doubtful. TRBV21-1 is a pseudogene. CDR3 bases: TGTGCCAGCAGCCTCCCCAGGACAGGGGGCTTCTGCCACGAGCAGTACTTC. Translation: CASSLPRTGGFCHEQYF.